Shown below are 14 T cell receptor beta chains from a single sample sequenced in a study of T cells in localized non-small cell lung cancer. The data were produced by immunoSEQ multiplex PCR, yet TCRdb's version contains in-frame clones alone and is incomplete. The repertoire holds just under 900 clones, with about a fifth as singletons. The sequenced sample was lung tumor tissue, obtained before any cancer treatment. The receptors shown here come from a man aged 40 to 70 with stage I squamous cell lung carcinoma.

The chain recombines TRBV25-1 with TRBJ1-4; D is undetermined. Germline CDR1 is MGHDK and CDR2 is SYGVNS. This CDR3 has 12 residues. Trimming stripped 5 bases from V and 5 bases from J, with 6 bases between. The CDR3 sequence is CASSPPNEKLFF. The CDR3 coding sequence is TGTGCCAGCAGTCCCCCCAATGAAAAACTGTTTTTT.

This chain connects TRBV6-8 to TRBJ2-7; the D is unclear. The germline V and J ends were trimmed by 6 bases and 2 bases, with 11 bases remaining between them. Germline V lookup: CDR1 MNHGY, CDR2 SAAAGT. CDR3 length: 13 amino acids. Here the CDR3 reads CASRRDPTYEQYF. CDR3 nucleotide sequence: TGTGCCAGCAGGAGAGATCCAACCTACGAGCAGTACTTC.

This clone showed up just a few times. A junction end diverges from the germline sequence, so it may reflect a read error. The CDR3 DNA reads TGTGCCAGCAGTGACTCGGATTTGAACCAGCCCCAGCATTTT. This translates into CASSDSDLNQPQHF. The V gene is TRBV6-8, the J gene TRBJ1-5; D not certain. Germline values: CDR1 MNHGY, CDR2 SAAAGT. The CDR3 length is 14 residues.

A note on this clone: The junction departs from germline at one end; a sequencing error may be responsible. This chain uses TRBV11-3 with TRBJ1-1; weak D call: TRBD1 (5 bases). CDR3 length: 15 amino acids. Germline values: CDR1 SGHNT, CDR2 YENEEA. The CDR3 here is CASSLVAVGDSLVCF. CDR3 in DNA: TGTGCCAGCAGCTTAGTAGCCGTAGGGGACTCCCTCGTATGTTTT.

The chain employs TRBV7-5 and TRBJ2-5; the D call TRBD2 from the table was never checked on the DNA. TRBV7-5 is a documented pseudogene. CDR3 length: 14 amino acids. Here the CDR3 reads CASSHTGSRETQYF. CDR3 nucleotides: TGTGCCAGCAGCCACACGGGGTCACGGGAGACCCAGTACTTC.

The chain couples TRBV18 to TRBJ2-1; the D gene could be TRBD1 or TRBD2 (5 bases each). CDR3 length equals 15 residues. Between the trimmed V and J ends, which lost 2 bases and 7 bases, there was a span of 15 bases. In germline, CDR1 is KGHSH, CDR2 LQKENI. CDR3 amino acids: CASSPVGRGRNEQFF. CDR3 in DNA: TGTGCCAGCTCACCAGTGGGACGCGGACGGAATGAGCAGTTCTTC.

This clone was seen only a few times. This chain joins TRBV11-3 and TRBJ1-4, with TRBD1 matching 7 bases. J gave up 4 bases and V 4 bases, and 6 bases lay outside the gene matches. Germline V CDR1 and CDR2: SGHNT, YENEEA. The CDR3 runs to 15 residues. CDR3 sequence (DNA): TGTGCCAGCAGCTCAACCGACAGGGATAATGAAAAACTGTTTTTT. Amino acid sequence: CASSSTDRDNEKLFF.

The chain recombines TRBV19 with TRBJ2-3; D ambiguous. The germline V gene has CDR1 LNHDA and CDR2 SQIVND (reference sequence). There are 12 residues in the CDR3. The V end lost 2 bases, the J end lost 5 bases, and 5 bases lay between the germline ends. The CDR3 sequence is CASSIRKDTQYF. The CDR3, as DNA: TGTGCCAGTAGTATACGAAAAGATACGCAGTATTTT. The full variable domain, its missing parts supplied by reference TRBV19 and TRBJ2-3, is DGGITQSPKYLFRKEGQNVTLSCEQNLNHDAMYWYRQDPGQGLRLIYYSQIVNDFQKGDIAEGYSVSREKKESFPLTVTSAQKNPTAFYLCASSIRKDTQYFGPGTRLTVL.

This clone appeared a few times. DNA of the CDR3: TGTGCCAGCAGCTTCGAAGTTTCTACCGGGGAGCTGTTTTTT. Translating gives CASSFEVSTGELFF. The rearrangement links TRBV11-3 to TRBJ2-2; D unresolved. In germline, CDR1 is SGHNT, CDR2 YENEEA. Trimming shortened V by 3 bases and J by 5 bases, and 10 bases separated the two germline ends. This CDR3 comprises 14 residues.

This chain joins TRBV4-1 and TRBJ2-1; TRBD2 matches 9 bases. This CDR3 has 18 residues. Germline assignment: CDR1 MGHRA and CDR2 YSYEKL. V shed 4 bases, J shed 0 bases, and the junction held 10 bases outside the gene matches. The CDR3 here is CASSLGLAGESSYNEQFF. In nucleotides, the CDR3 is TGCGCCAGCAGCCTAGGATTAGCGGGAGAGAGCTCCTACAATGAGCAGTTCTTC.

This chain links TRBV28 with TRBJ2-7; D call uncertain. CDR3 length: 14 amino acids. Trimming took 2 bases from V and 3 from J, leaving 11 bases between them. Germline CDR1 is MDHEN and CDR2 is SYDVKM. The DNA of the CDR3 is TGTGCCAGCAGTTTAGACCAGTCCCGCTACGAGCAGTACTTC. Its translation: CASSLDQSRYEQYF.

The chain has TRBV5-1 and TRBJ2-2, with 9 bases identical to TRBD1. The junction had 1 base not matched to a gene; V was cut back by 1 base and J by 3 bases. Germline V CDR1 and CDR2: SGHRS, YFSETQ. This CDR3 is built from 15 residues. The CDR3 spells CASSLRTGDTGELFF. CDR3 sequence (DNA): TGCGCCAGCAGCTTGAGGACAGGGGACACCGGGGAGCTGTTTTTT.

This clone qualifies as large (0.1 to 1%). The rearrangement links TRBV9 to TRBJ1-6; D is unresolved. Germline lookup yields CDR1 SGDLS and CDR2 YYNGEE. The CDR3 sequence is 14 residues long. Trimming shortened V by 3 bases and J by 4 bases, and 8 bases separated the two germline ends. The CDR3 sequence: CASSAGRYNSPLHF. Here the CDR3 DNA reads TGTGCCAGCAGCGCTGGACGGTATAATTCACCCCTCCACTTT.

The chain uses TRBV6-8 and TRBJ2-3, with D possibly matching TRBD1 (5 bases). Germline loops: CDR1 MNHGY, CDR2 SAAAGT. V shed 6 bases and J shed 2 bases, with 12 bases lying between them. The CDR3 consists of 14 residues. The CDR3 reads CASRARVNTDTQYF. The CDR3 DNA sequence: TGTGCCAGCAGAGCCAGGGTGAACACAGATACGCAGTATTTT.